This T cell receptor beta chain was identified during a study of cytomegalovirus exposure and HLA in healthy donors. Across the study: Unique TCRs from HLA-typed donors, 70 million to 85 million of them, were held in an early data release. Of all 360 or so donors who were genotyped, roughly 81% belonged to the Caucasian-associated ancestry cluster.

On this clone: Its antigen is still unknown.

CDR3 size: 12 residues. The J segment lost 4 bases and the V segment lost 10 bases, leaving 6 bases of the junction unmatched. Per germline, CDR1 WSHSY and CDR2 SAAADI. Points from the study as a whole: Further analysis, carried out later, found HLA-associated TCR beta chains more clonally expanded than equally common other chains.

Use of 60 Vbeta and 13 Jbeta primers characterized the PCR. TCRdb keeps only in-frame clones here, not all; method: immunoSEQ multiplex PCR. The sample has more than 45,000 clones. The source material was PBMCs. The TCR sequence derives from a woman aged 25 to 45 in good health and CMV-seropositive. V is TRBV10-2 and J is TRBJ1-2, with 7 bases matching TRBD1. CDR3 protein: CATTQGTYGYTF. The CDR3 DNA reads as TGCGCCACCACACAGGGGACCTATGGCTACACCTTC.